This entry concerns a single T cell receptor beta chain. Its antigen is not known. Donors had nominal health at sampling but likely had unrecorded immune exposures. This sample is part of a study of cytomegalovirus exposure and HLA in healthy donors. General study results and limits: Several top significant clusters appeared, in a later analysis, to be linked to common viral pathogens. With later analysis, a missense DCLRE1C variant became linked to TCR beta V- and J-gene trimming. Versus the roughly 700-donor mean, an Asian-associated ancestry cluster reportedly showed fewer N-insertions in a later analysis.

This CDR3 has 15 amino acids. Germline CDR1 KGHSH, CDR2 LQKENI. V was clipped by 3 bases and J by 7 bases, with 18 bases between them. In the PCR, 60 Vbeta and 13 Jbeta primers were used. TCRdb keeps only in-frame clones here, not all; method: immunoSEQ multiplex PCR. The sample lists approximately 140,000 clones, about 61% occurring once. Sequenced material: PBMCs. This sequence joins TRBV18 and TRBJ2-5; D is possibly TRBD1 (8 bases). This clonotype was obtained from a male donor in good health and CMV-seronegative. In nucleotides, the CDR3 is TGTGCCAGCTCACCCCCTACAGGGGGGGACGGGACCCAGTACTTC. This gives the protein CASSPPTGGDGTQYF.